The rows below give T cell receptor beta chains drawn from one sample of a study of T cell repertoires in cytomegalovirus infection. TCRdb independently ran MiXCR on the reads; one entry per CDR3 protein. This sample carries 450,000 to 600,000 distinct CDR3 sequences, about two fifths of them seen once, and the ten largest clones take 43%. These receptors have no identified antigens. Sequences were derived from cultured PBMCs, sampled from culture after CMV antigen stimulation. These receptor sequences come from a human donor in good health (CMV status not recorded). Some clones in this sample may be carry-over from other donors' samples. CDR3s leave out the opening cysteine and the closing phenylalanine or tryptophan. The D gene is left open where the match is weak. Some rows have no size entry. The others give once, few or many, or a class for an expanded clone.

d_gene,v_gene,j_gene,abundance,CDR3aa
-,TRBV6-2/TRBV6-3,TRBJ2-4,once,ASSSHGVLAKNIQY
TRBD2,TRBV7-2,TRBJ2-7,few,ASSLASGGSGRNYEQY
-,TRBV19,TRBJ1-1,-,ASSSGGGVTEAF
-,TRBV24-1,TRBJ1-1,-,ATSNVLNTEAF
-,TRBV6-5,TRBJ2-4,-,ASSYSGPGDIAKNIQY
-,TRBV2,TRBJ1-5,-,ARRGSNQPQH
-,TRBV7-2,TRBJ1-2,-,ASSLNPTPGYGYT
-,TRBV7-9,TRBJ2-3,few,ASSPKGKTTDTQY
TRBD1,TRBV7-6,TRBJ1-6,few,ASSLRGLGSPLH
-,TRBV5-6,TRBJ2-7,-,ASSRPGRSYEQY
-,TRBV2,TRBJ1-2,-,ASSDLYGYT
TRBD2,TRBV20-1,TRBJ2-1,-,SAISGANNEQF
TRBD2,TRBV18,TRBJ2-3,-,ASSPLAGSTDTQY
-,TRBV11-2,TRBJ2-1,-,ASSPGRMGEQF
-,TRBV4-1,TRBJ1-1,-,ASSQVNRGAF
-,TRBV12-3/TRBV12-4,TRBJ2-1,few,ASSLAPLGTGGLGYNEQF
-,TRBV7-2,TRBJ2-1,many,ASSLRGGAGEQF
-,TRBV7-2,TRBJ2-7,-,ASSTRGEQY
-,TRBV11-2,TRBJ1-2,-,ASSFLSYGYT
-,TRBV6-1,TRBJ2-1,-,ASRVGIKDEQF
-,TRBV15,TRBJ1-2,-,ATSRARVHGYT
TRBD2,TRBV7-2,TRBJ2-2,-,ASSLDWAGGIGELF
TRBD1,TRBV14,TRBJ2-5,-,ASSLGPGTEQETQY
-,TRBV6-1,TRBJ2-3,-,ATEIADTQY
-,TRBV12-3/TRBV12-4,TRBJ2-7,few,ASSVGTAYEQY
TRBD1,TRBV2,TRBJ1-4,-,ASTLTGGDEKLF
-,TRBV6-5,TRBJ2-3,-,ASRPPGPELSQY
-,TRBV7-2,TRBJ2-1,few,ASSTSGVGNEQF
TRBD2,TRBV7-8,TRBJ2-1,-,ASSLGPGWLAGVEGF
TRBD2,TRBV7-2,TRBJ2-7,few,ASTLAGFYEQY
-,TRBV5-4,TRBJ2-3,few,ASGEGNTDTQY
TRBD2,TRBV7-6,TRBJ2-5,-,ASSPQPLAGAQETQY
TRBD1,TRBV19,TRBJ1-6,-,ASSIRGQNSPLH
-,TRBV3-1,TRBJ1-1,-,ASSQARAGGAF
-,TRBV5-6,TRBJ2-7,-,ASSLDRGAIYEQY
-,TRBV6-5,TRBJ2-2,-,ASSYSARRDRNTGELF
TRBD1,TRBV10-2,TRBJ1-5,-,ASRPGQQNQPQH
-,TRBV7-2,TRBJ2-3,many,ASSLARGAPTDTQY
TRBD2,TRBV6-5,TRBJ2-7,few,ASSPIAGYKFEQY
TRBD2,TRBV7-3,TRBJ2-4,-,ASSFSVGGDGAKNIQY
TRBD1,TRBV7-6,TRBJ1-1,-,ASSLVGRGLANTEAF